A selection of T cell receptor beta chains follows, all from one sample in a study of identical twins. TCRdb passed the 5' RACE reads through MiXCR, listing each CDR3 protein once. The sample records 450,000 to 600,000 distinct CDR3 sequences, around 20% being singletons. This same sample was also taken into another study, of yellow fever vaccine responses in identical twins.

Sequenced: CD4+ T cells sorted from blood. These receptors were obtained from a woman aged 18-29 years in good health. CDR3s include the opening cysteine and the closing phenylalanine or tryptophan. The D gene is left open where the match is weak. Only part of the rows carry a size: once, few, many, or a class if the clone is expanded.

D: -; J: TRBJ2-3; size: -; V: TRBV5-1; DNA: TGCGCCAGCAGCTTGGCCGGACTAATGACAGATACGCAGTATTTT; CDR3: CASSLAGLMTDTQYF
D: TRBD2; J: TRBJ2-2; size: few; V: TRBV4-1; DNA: TGCGCCAGCAGCCAACGCGGGGGGGCCGGCACCGGGGAGCTGTTTTTT; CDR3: CASSQRGGAGTGELFF
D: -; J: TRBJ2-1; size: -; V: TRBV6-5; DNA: TGTGCCAGCAGTTTCGTGGGGGCGGGGGAAAATGAGCAGTTCTTC; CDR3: CASSFVGAGENEQFF
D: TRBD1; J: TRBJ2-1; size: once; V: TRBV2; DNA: TGTGCCAGCAGTACGGACAGGGGGGAAGTAAATGAGCAGTTCTTC; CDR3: CASSTDRGEVNEQFF
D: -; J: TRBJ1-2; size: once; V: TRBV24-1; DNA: TGTGCCACCAGTGACCGGGAGACCTATGGCTACACCTTC; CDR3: CATSDRETYGYTF
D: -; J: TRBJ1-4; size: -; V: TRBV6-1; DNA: TGTGCCAGCAGCTCAACCCCCGGGACTATTGAAAAACTGTTTTTT; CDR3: CASSSTPGTIEKLFF
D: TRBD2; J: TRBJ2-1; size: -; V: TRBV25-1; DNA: TGTGCCAGCAGTGAGACCAGACTAGCGGGAGCTGAGCAGTTCTTC; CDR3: CASSETRLAGAEQFF
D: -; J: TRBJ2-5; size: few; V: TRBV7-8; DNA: TGTGCCAGCAGCTTAGAGCGGGCTACCCAGCAGACCCAGTACTTC; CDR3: CASSLERATQQTQYF
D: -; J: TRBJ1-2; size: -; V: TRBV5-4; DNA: TGTGCCAGCAGCTTAGATTCAGACAGGTCGGGCTACACCTTC; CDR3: CASSLDSDRSGYTF
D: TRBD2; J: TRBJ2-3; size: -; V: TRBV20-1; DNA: TGCAGTGCTAGATGTGTAGCTAGCGGGGGTTGTAGCACAGATACGCAGTATTTT; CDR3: CSARCVASGGCSTDTQYF
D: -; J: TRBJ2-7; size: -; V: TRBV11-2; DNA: TGTGCCAGCAGCGATCACGTGGGCTCCTACGAGCAGTACTTC; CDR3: CASSDHVGSYEQYF
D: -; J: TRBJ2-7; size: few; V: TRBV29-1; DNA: TGCAGCGTTGGGTGGAGCTACGAGCAGTACTTC; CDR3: CSVGWSYEQYF
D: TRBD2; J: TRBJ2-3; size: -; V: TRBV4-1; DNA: TGCGCCAGCAGCCAACGGACTAGCGTAGAGTACACGCAGTATTTT; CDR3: CASSQRTSVEYTQYF
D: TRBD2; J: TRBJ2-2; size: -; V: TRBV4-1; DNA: TGCGCCAGCGCTCCAATCGGGGAGGGCACCGGGGAGCTGTTTTTT; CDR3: CASAPIGEGTGELFF
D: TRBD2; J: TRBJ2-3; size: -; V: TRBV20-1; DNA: TGCAGTGCGACCCGGGGAAGCGGGATCGTCGTGTTTGATACGCAGTATTTT; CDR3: CSATRGSGIVVFDTQYF
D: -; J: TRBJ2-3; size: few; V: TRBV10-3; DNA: TGTGCCATCAGTGAGTTTTCAGATACGCAGTATTTT; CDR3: CAISEFSDTQYF
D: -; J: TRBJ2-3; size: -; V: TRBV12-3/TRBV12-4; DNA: TGTGCCAGCAGTGGAAGAACCCGACCAGATACGCAGTATTTT; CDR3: CASSGRTRPDTQYF
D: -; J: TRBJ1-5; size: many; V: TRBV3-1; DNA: TGTGCCAGCAGCCAAGGACACTCTAATCAGCCCCAGCATTTT; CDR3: CASSQGHSNQPQHF
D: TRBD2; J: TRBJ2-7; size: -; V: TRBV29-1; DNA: TGCAGCGTAGTTACTAGCGGGAGCTCCTACGAGCAGTACTTC; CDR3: CSVVTSGSSYEQYF
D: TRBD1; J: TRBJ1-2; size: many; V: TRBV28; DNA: TGTGCCAGCATTGAAGGGACAGGGACATATGGCTACACCTTC; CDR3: CASIEGTGTYGYTF
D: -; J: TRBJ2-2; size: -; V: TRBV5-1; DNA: TGCGCCAGCAGCCACCCGGGACAAAACACCGGGGAGCTGTTTTTT; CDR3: CASSHPGQNTGELFF
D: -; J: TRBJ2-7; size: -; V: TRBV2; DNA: TGTGCCAGCAATTTTCCCTCCTACGAGCAGTACTTC; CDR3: CASNFPSYEQYF
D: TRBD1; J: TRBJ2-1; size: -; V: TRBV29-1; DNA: TGCAGCGTTGTCCGGGACAGGGGCCATGAGCAGTTCTTC; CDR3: CSVVRDRGHEQFF
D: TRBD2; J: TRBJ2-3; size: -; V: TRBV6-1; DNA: TGTGCCAGCAGTGAAAGACTAGCGGTCCCCACAGATACGCAGTATTTT; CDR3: CASSERLAVPTDTQYF
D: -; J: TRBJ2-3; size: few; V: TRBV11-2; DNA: TGTGCCAGCAGCTTTAGCGTCACGCAGTATTTT; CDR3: CASSFSVTQYF
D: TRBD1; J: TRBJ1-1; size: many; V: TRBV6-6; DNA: TGTGCCAGCAGTACAGACAGGGATACTGAAGCTTTCTTT; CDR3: CASSTDRDTEAFF
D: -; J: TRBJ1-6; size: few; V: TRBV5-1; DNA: TGCGCCAGCCACCTTGGGACGGCCTTGTATAATTCACCCCTCCACTTT; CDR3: CASHLGTALYNSPLHF
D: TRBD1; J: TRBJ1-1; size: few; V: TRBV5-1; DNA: TGCGCCAGCAGCCCCAGGGGGCAGACGAACACTGAAGCTTTCTTT; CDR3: CASSPRGQTNTEAFF
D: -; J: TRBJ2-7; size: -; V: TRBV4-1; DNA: TGCGCCAGCAGCCAAGATCCCCAGCGTGCACTTTTTTTC; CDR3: CASSQDPQRALFF
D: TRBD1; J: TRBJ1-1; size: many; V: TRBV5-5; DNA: TGTGCCAGCAGCCTACAGGGGGCAGTCGGCACTGAAGCTTTCTTT; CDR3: CASSLQGAVGTEAFF
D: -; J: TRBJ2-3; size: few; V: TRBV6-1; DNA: TGTGCCAGCAGCAATGGGGGTCCTAGCACAGATACGCAGTATTTT; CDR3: CASSNGGPSTDTQYF
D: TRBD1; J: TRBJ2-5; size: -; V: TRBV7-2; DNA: TGTGCCAGCAGCTCACGACAGGGCAGGGAGACCCAGTACTTC; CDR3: CASSSRQGRETQYF
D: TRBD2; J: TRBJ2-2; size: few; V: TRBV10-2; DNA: TGCGCCAGCAGTGCGGCGGGAGGGCTCGGCGGGGAGCTGTTTTTT; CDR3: CASSAAGGLGGELFF
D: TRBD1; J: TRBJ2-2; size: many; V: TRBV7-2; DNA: TGTGCCAGCAGCTTAGGAGGGGGCCGGAACACCGGGGAGCTGTTTTTT; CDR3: CASSLGGGRNTGELFF
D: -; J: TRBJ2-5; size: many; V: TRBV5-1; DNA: TGCGCCAGTAGAAATCACCAAGAGACCCAGTACTTC; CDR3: CASRNHQETQYF
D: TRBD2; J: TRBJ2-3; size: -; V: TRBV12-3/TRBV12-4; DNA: TGTGCCAGCAGTTTGGAAACTAGCGGGAGTGATACGCAGTATTTT; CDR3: CASSLETSGSDTQYF
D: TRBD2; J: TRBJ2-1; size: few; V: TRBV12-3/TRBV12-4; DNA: TGTGCCAGCAATAAACCGGACTCTAGCGGGTTAAGCTCCTACAATGAGCAGTTCTTC; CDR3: CASNKPDSSGLSSYNEQFF
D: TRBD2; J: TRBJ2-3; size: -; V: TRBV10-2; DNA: TGCGCCAGCAGCCCCGGGTCGCGGCTAGCGGGGGGGCCGGGCACAGATACGCAGTATTTT; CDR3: CASSPGSRLAGGPGTDTQYF
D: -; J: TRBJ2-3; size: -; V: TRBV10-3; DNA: TGTGCCATCAGTGAGTCCACCGTTCGCACAGATACGCAGTATTTT; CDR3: CAISESTVRTDTQYF
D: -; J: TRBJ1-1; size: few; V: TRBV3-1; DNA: TGTGCCAGCAGCCCGACGGGGTTCAGCACTGAAGCTTTCTTT; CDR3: CASSPTGFSTEAFF
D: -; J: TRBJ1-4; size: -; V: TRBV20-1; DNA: TGCAGTGCCTCACAGGAGGAACTGTTTTTT; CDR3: CSASQEELFF
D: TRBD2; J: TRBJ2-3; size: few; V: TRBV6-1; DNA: TGTGCCAGCAGCCCCCTCCCGGGACTAGCGGGCACAGATACGCAGTATTTT; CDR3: CASSPLPGLAGTDTQYF
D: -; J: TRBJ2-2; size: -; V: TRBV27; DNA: TGTGCCACTTCCCACCTCTTGGTAGGAGGACTCCCCCAAGACACCGGGGAGCTGTTTTTT; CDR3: CATSHLLVGGLPQDTGELFF
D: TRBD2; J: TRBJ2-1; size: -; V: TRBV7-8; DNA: TGTGCCAGCAGCCCCTTGGCCATAGGTAGCGGGGGGGCCGGCTACAATGAGCAGTTCTTC; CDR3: CASSPLAIGSGGAGYNEQFF
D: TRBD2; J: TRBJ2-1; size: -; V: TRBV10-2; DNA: TGCGCCAGCAGTGAGTCTGACTCGTCAGCGGGGGTGAACAATGAGCAGTTCTTC; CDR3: CASSESDSSAGVNNEQFF
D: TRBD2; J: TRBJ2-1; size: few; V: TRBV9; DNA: TGTGCCAGCAGCGTAGCACCCCCAACTAGCGGGACCTACAATGAGCAGTTCTTC; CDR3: CASSVAPPTSGTYNEQFF
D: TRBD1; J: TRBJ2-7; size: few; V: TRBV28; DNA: TGTGCCAGCAGTTCCTCCGGGACAGACACCTACGAGCAGTACTTC; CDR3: CASSSSGTDTYEQYF
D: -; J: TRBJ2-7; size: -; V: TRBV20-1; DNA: TGCAGTGCTCGTGTATCTCGCGACGAGCAGTACTTC; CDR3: CSARVSRDEQYF
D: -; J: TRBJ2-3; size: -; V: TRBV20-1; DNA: TGCAGTGCTAGCGACGGATCCGTCACAGATACGCAGTATTTT; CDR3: CSASDGSVTDTQYF
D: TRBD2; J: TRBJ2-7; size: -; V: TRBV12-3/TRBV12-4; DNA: TGTGCCAGCAGTTTAGCGGTAGCGGGAGCCTACGAGCAGTACTTC; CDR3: CASSLAVAGAYEQYF
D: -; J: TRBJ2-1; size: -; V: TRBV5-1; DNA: TGCGCCAGCAGCCCGGAGGCAAGTTCGAATGAGCAGTTCTTC; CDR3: CASSPEASSNEQFF
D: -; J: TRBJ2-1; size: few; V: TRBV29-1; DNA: TGCAGCGTTGGGGGCAGGTGGGAAATACAGGGACGAGAAGGCTCCTACAATGAGCAGTTCTTC; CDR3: CSVGGRWEIQGREGSYNEQFF
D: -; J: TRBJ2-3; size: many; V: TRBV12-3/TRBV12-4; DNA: TGTGCCAGCTCCCCTGGCAGGGTGACAGATACGCAGTATTTT; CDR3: CASSPGRVTDTQYF
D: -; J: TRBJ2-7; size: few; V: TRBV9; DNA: TGTGCCAGCAGCGTAGGTGGTCGAAACTACGAGCAGTACTTC; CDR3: CASSVGGRNYEQYF